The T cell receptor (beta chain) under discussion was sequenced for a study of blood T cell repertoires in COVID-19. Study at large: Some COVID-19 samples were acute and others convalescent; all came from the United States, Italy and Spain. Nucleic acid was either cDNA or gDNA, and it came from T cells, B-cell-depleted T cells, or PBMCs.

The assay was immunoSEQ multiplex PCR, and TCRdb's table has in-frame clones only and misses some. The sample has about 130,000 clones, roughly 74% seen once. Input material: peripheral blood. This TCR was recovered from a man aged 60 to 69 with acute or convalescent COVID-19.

CDR3 amino acids: CASSGTRSTEKLFF. The CDR3 region has the DNA TGTGCCAGTAGTGGGACAAGGTCGACTGAAAAACTGTTTTTT. The V call is TRBV19, the J call TRBJ1-4, with a weak D call TRBD1 (6 bases). In germline, CDR1 is LNHDA, CDR2 SQIVND (reference sequence). The CDR3 extends over 14 amino acids. V was pared by 5 bases and J by 7 bases, with 14 bases between.